This T cell receptor (beta chain) was sequenced for a study of T cell responses to AZD1222 COVID-19 vaccine. Study-wide context: Both about-4-week and about-12-week second-dose recipients were combined. The study's findings and limits: Repertoires in all cases were sampled only once the peak T cell response had passed. CD4 TCRs linked to vaccination spanned spike, dominating at 160-218 and 743-854.

As regards this clone: Antigen unknown.

Clones were read by immunoSEQ multiplex PCR, and TCRdb kept only the in-frame ones, dropping some. The sample carries some 150,000 clones, approximately 90% recorded once. Germline V CDR1 and CDR2: SGHTA, FQGNSA. Between the trimmed V and J ends, which lost 1 base and 4 bases, there was a span of 14 bases. The CDR3 totals 17 residues. This receptor was identified in an adult in good health. Sequenced here: peripheral blood, sampled on day 0 of AZD1222 vaccination. V is TRBV7-2 and J is TRBJ1-6; D remains ambiguous. The DNA for the CDR3 is TGTGCCAGCAGCTTAGGAGGTCGGGCTGGATATAATTCACCCCTCCACTTT. Its protein is CASSLGGRAGYNSPLHF.